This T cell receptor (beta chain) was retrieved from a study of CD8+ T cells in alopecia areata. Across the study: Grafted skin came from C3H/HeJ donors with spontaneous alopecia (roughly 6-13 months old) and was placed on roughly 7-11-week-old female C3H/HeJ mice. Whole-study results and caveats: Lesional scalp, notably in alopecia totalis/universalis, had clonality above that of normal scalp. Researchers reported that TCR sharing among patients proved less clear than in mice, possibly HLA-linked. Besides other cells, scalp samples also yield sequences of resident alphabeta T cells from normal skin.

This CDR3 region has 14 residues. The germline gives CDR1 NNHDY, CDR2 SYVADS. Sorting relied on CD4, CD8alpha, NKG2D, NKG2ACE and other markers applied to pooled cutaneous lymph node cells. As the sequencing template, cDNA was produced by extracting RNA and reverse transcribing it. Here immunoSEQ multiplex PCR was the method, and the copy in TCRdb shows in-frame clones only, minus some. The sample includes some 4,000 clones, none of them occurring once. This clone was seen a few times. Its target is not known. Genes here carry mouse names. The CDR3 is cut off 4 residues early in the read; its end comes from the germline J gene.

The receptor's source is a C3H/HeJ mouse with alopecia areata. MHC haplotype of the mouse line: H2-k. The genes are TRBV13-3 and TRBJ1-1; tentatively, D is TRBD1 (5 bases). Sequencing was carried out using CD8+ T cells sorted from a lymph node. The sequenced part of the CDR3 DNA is TGTGCCAGCAGTGAGGGACTGGGGGGGAGA. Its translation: CASSEGLGGR. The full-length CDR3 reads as CASSEGLGGREVFF.